The source of this T cell receptor beta chain is a study of blood T cell repertoires in COVID-19. Study as a whole: The samples span acute and convalescent COVID-19 from the United States, Italy and Spain. T cells, B-cell-depleted T cells, or PBMCs provided the cDNA or gDNA that served as material.

Germline V gives CDR1 LGHNA, CDR2 YSLEER. The CDR3 spans 16 residues. V was clipped by 4 bases and J by 4 bases, with 19 bases between them. Here immunoSEQ multiplex PCR was the method, and the copy in TCRdb shows in-frame clones only, minus some. The sample lists approximately 240,000 clones, about 85% occurring once. This receptor was taken from a woman in her thirties with acute COVID-19. Sequencing was performed on PBMCs or T cells enriched from blood (not recorded which). V is TRBV4-3 and J is TRBJ1-2, with D possibly being TRBD1 (6 bases). Here the CDR3 DNA reads TGCGCCAGCAGCCTTTCGACCGGGACAACCAGCTATGGCTACACCTTC. Residues: CASSLSTGTTSYGYTF.